Each of the 4 T cell receptor beta chains below was sequenced from the same sample in a study of blood T cell repertoires in COVID-19. Using immunoSEQ multiplex PCR, the repertoire was profiled, and TCRdb retains in-frame clones only, with some absent. The sample lists about 81,000 clones, 86% occurring once. Sequencing used peripheral blood. These receptors were taken from a human donor in a cohort sampled during active COVID-19.

The DNA of the CDR3 is TGTGCCAGCAGTGAAGGACTAGCGGGATACAATGAGCAGTTCTTC. Amino acid sequence: CASSEGLAGYNEQFF. The chain couples TRBV6-4 to TRBJ2-1; 12 bases map to TRBD2. The CDR3 sequence is 15 residues long. Germline CDR1 and CDR2: MRHNA and SNTAGT. Unmatched junction bases numbered 1, after V lost 3 bases and J lost 4 bases.

This chain uses TRBV20-1 with TRBJ2-5; a weak D match, TRBD2 (6 bases). The CDR3 covers 13 residues. Germline values: CDR1 DFQATT, CDR2 SNEGSKA (reference sequence). V was clipped by 3 bases and J by 4 bases, with 12 bases between them. This CDR3 reads CSASDAGRETQYF. CDR3 DNA sequence: TGCAGTGCTAGTGATGCGGGGCGAGAGACCCAGTACTTC.

CDR3: CASSEASGKQPQHF. The CDR3, as DNA: TGTGCCAGCAGTGAAGCTTCCGGGAAACAGCCCCAGCATTTT. The chain joins TRBV6-1 to TRBJ1-5, with D uncertain. Germline V gene sequence: CDR1 MNHNS, CDR2 SASEGT. The V and J ends lost 0 bases and 7 bases respectively, with 10 bases between them. The CDR3 totals 14 residues.

V usage is TRBV15 and J usage is TRBJ1-3, with D possibly being TRBD1 (6 bases). Germline lookup yields CDR1 LNHNV and CDR2 YYDKDF (reference sequence). V lost 0 bases to trimming and J lost 4 bases, with 10 bases between them. The CDR3 loop spans 15 amino acids. The CDR3 bases are TGTGCCACCAGCAGAGATCAGGGGCCCGGAAACACCATATATTTT. It yields the protein CATSRDQGPGNTIYF.